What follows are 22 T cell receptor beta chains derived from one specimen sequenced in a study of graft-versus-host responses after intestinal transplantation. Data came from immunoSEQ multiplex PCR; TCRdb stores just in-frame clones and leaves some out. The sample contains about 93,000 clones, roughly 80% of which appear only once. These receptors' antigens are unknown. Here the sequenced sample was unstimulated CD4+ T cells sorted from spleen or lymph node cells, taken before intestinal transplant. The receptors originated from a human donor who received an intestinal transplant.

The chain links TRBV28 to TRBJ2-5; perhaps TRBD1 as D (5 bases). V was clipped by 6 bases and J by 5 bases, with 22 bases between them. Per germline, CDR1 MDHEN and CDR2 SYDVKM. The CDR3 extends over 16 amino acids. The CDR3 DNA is TGTGCCAGCAGACAAAGGGGCCGGAGCCCCGGGGAGACCCAGTACTTC. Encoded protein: CASRQRGRSPGETQYF.

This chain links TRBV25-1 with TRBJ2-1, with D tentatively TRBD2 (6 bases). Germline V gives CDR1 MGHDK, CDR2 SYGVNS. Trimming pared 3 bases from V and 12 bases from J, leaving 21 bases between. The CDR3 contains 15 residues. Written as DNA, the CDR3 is TGTGCCAGCAGTGACATGGCAGTTAGCGGAACACGGCAGTTCTTC. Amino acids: CASSDMAVSGTRQFF.

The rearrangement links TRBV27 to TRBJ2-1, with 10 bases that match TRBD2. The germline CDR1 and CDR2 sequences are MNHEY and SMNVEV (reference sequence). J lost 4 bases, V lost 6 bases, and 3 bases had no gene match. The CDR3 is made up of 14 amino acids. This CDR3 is CASRLAGEYNEQFF. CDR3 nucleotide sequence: TGTGCCAGCAGGCTAGCGGGAGAATACAATGAGCAGTTCTTC.

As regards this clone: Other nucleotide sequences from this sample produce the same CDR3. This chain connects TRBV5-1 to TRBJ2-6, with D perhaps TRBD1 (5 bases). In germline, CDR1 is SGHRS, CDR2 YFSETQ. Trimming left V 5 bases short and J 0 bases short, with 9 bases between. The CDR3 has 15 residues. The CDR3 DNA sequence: TGCGCCAGCAGTCCCCAGGGCTCTGGGGCCAACGTCCTGACTTTC. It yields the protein CASSPQGSGANVLTF.

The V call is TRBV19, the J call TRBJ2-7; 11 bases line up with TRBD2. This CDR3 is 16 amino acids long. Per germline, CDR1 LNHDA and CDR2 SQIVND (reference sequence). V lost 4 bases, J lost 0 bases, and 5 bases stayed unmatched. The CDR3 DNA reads TGTGCCAGTAGTAAACGGACTAGCGGGTACTCCTACGAGCAGTACTTC. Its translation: CASSKRTSGYSYEQYF.

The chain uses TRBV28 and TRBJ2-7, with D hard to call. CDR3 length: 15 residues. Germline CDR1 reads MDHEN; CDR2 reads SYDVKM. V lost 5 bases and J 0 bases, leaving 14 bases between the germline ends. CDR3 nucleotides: TGTGCCAGCAGTCCGCCGACATACATCTCCTACGAGCAGTACTTC. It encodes CASSPPTYISYEQYF.

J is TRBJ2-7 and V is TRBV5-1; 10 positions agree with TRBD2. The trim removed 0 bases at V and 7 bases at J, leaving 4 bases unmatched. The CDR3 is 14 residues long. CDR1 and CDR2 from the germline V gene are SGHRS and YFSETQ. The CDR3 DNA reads TGCGCCAGCAGCTTGGGGCTAGCGGGAGTTGAGCAGTACTTC. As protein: CASSLGLAGVEQYF.

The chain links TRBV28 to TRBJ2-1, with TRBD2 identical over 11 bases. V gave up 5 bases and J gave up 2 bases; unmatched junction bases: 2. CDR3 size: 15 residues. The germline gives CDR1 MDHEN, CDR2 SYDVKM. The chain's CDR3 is CASSLSGRAYNEQFF. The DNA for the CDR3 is TGTGCCAGCAGTCTTAGCGGGAGGGCCTACAATGAGCAGTTCTTC.

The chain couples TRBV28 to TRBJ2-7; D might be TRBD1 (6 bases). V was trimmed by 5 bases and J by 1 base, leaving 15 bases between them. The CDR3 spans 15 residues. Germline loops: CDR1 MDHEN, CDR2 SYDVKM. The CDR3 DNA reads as TGTGCCAGCAGTCAGGGGACCGAGGGATCCTACGAGCAGTACTTC. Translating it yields CASSQGTEGSYEQYF.

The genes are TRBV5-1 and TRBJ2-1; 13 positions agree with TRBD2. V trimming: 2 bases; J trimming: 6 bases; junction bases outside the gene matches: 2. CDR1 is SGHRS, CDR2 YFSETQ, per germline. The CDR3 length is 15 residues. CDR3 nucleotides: TGCGCCAGCAGCTTAGGACTAGCGGGAGTCAATGAGCAGTTCTTC. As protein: CASSLGLAGVNEQFF. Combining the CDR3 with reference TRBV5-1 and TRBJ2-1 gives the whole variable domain KAGVTQTPRYLIKTRGQQVTLSCSPISGHRSVSWYQQTPGQGLQFLFEYFSETQRNKGNFPGRFSGRQFSNSRSEMNVSTLELGDSALYLCASSLGLAGVNEQFFGPGTRLTVL.

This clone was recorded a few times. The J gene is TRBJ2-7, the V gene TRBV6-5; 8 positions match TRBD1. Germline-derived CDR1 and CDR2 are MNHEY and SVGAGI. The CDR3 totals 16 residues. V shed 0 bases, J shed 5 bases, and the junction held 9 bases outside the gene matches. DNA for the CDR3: TGTGCCAGCAGTTACTCTTCCGGACAGGGATGGAACGAGCAGTACTTC. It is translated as CASSYSSGQGWNEQYF.

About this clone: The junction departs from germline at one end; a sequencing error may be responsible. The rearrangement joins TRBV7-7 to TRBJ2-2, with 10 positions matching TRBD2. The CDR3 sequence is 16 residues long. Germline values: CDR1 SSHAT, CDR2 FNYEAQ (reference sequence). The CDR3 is CASSLDLAGVPGELFF. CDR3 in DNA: TGTGCTAGCAGCTTAGATCTAGCGGGAGTCCCCGGGGAGCTGTTTTTT. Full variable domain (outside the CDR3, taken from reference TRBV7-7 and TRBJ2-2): GAGVSQSPRYKVTKRGQDVTLRCDPISSHATLYWYQQALGQGPEFLTYFNYEAQPDKSGLPSDRFSAERPEGSISTLTIQRTEQRDSAMYRCASSLDLAGVPGELFFGEGSRLTVL.

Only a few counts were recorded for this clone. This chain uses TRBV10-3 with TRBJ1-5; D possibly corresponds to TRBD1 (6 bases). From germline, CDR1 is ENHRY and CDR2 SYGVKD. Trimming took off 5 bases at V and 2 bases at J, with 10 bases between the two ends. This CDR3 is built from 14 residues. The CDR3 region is CAISPGDRNQPQHF. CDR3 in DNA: TGTGCCATCAGTCCAGGGGATCGCAATCAGCCCCAGCATTTT.

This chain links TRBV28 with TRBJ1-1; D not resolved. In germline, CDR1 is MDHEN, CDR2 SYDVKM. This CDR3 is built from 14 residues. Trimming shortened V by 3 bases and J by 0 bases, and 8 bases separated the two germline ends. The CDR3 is CASSLVYMNTEAFF. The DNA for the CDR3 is TGTGCCAGCAGTTTGGTATACATGAACACTGAAGCTTTCTTT.

The CDR3 protein is CASSWGDRARDISYGYTF. CDR3 in DNA: TGCGCCAGCAGCTGGGGCGACAGGGCAAGAGATATCAGCTATGGCTACACCTTC. J is TRBJ1-2 and V is TRBV5-1; 7 nucleotides align to TRBD1. With 3 bases clipped from V and 4 bases from J, the junction kept 18 bases outside the gene matches. The CDR3 runs to 18 residues. Germline V lookup: CDR1 SGHRS, CDR2 YFSETQ.

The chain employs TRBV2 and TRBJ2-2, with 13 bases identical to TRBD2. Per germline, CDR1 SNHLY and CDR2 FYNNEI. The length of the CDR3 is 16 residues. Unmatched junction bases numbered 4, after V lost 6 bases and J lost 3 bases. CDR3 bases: TGTGCCAGCAGCAGGACTAGCGGGGGCCACACCGGGGAGCTGTTTTTT. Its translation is CASSRTSGGHTGELFF. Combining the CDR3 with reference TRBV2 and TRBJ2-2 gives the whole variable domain EPEVTQTPSHQVTQMGQEVILRCVPISNHLYFYWYRQILGQKVEFLVSFYNNEISEKSEIFDDQFSVERPDGSNFTLKIRSTKLEDSAMYFCASSRTSGGHTGELFFGEGSRLTVL.

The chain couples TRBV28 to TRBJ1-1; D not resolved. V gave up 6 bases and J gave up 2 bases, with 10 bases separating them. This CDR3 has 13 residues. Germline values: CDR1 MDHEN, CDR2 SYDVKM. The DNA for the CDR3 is TGTGCCAGCAGAGCTAACAGAAACACTGAAGCTTTCTTT. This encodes CASRANRNTEAFF.

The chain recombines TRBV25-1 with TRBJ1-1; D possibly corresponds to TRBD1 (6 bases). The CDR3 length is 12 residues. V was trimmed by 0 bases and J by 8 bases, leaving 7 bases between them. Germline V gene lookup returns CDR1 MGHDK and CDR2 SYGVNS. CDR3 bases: TGTGCCAGCAGTGAATATACAGGGGAAGCTTTCTTT. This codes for CASSEYTGEAFF.

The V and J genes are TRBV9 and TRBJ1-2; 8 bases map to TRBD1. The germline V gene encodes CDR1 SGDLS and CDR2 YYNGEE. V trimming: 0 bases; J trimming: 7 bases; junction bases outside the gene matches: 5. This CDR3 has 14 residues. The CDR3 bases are TGTGCCAGCAGCGTAGAGCGACAGGGGCTTGGCTACACCTTC. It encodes CASSVERQGLGYTF.

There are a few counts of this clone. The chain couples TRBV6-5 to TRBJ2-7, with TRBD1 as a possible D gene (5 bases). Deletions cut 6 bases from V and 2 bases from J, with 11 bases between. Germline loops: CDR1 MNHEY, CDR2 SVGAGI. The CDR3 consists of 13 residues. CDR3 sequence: CASRHLRAYEQYF. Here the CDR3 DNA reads TGTGCCAGCAGACACCTCAGGGCCTACGAGCAGTACTTC.

CDR3 sequence reads: CASSEMTGRGYTF. In DNA, the CDR3 is TGTGCCAGCAGTGAAATGACAGGGCGCGGCTACACCTTC. V gene TRBV2 combines with J gene TRBJ1-2; 7 positions agree with TRBD1. This CDR3 spans 13 amino acids. Germline V CDR1 and CDR2: SNHLY, FYNNEI. Germline trimming cut 2 bases from V and 8 bases from J; bases unmatched to any gene: 5.

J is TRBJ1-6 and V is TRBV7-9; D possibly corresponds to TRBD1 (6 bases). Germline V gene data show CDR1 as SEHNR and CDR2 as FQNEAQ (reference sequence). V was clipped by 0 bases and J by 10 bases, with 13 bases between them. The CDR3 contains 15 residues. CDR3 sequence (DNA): TGTGCCAGCAGCTTAGCGGGGGGGGCACTGTCACCCCTCCACTTT. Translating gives CASSLAGGALSPLHF.